These 3 T cell receptor beta chains were sequenced from one sample in a study of T cells in Graves' hyperthyroidism and ophthalmopathy. Regions amplified from RNA transcripts were the TCR beta CDR3 regions. HTBI primers were the set used in a first-round RT-PCR of the TCR CDR3. TCRdb ran MiXCR on the multiplex PCR reads and lists one entry per CDR3 protein. Found here are nearly 600,000 distinct CDR3 sequences, 11% to 15% of them singletons; the top ten hold less than 9%. Sequenced input: blood. These receptors came from a woman aged 18-29 years with Graves' ophthalmopathy.

Only a few counts were recorded for this clonotype. The J gene is TRBJ1-6, the V gene TRBV27; D remains ambiguous. The CDR3 length is 14 residues. Germline V gives CDR1 MNHEY, CDR2 SMNVEV (reference sequence). V was clipped by 3 bases and J by 7 bases, with 10 bases between them. CDR3 DNA: TGTGCCAGCAGTTTTCTGGCCGGGAATTCACCCCTCCACTTT. Translated: CASSFLAGNSPLHF.

This clonotype was detected many times. The genes are TRBV11-3 and TRBJ2-7; D ambiguous. Looked up from germline, CDR1 is SGHNT and CDR2 is YENEEA. The ends were cut back, 1 base at V and 0 bases at J, with 7 bases in the middle. This CDR3 contains 14 residues. The CDR3 sequence is CASSLGPSSYEQYF. The CDR3 nucleotides are TGTGCCAGCAGCTTAGGCCCCAGCTCCTACGAGCAGTACTTC. Together with reference TRBV11-3 and TRBJ2-7, the CDR3 gives the full variable domain: EAGVVQSPRYKIIEKKQPVAFWCNPISGHNTLYWYLQNLGQGPELLIRYENEEAVDDSQLPKDRFSAERLKGVDSTLKIQPAELGDSAVYLCASSLGPSSYEQYFGPGTRLTVT.

This sequence joins TRBV6-1 and TRBJ1-3, with D uncertain. V was clipped by 8 bases and J by 2 bases, with 16 bases between them. The germline CDR1 and CDR2 sequences are MNHNS and SASEGT. The CDR3 runs 15 residues. CDR3 in DNA: TGTGCCAGCCAGGCCGGAAGGGCTCCTGGAAACACCATATATTTT. It is translated as CASQAGRAPGNTIYF.